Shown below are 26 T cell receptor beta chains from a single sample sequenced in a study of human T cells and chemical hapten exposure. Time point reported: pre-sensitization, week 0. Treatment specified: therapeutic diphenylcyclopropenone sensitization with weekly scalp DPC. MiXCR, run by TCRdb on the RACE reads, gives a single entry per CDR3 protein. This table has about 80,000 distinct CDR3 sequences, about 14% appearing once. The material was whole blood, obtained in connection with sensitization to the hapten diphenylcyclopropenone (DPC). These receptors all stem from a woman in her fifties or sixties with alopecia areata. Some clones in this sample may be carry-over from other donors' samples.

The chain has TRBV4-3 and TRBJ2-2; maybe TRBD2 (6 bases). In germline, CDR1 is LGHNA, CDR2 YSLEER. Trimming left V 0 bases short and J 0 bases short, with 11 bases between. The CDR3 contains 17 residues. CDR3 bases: TGCGCCAGCAGCCAAGAGGGGGGATGGACGAACACCGGGGAGCTGTTTTTT. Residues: CASSQEGGWTNTGELFF.

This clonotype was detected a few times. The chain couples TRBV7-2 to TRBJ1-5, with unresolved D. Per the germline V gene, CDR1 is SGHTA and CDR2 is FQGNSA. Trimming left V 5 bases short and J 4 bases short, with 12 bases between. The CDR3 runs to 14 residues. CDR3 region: CASSAAGRNQPQHF. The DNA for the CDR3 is TGTGCCAGCAGCGCCGCAGGTCGGAATCAGCCCCAGCATTTT.

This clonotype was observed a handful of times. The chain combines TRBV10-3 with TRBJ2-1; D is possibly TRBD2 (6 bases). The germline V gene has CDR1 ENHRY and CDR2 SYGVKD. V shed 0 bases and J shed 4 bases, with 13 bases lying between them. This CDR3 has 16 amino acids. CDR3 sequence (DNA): TGTGCCATCAGTGAGTCGACCGGAGGGGCTTACAATGAGCAGTTCTTC. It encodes CAISESTGGAYNEQFF.

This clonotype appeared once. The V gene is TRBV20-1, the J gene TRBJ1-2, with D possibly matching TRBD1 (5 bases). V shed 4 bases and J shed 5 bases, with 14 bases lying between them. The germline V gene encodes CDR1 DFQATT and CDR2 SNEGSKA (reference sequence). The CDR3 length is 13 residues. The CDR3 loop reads CSATPAGSYGYTF. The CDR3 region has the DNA TGCAGTGCTACTCCCGCAGGGTCTTATGGCTACACCTTC.

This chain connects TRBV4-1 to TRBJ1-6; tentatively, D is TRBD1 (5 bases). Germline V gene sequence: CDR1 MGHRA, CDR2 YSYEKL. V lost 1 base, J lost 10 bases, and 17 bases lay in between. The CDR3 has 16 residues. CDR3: CASSQVTDLRGSPLHF. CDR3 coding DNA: TGCGCCAGCAGCCAAGTAACGGACCTTAGGGGATCACCCCTCCACTTT.

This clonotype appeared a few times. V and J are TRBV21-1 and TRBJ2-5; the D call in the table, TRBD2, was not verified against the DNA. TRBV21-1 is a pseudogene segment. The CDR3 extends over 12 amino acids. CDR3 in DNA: TGTGCCAGCAGCCGAAGGGAGGGGACCCAGTACTTC. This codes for CASSRREGTQYF.

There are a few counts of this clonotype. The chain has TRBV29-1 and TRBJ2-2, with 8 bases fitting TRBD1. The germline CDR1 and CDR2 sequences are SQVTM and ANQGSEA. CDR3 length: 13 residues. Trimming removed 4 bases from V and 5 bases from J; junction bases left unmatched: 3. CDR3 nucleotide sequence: TGCAGCGTTGCCAGGGGGCAAACCGGGGAGCTGTTTTTT. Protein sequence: CSVARGQTGELFF.

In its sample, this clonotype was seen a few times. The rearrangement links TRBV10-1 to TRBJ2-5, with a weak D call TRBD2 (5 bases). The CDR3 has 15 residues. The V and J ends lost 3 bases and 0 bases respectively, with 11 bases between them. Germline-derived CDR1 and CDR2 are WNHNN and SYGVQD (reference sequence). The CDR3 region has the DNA TGCGCCAGCAGTGAAACTAGGCAAAACCAAGAGACCCAGTACTTC. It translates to CASSETRQNQETQYF.

The CDR3 here is CASSQIQETQYF. The CDR3 bases are TGCGCCAGCAGCCAGATCCAAGAGACCCAGTACTTC. The genes are TRBV5-1 and TRBJ2-5; D not certain. Trimming shortened V by 4 bases and J by 1 base, and 5 bases separated the two germline ends. Germline V gives CDR1 SGHRS, CDR2 YFSETQ. The CDR3 contains 12 residues.

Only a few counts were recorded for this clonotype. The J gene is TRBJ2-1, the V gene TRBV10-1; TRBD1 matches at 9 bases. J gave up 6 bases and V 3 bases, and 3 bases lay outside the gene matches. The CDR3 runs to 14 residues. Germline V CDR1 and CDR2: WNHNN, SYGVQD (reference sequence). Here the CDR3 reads CASSEGTGTNEQFF. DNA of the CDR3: TGCGCCAGCAGTGAAGGGACAGGGACCAATGAGCAGTTCTTC.

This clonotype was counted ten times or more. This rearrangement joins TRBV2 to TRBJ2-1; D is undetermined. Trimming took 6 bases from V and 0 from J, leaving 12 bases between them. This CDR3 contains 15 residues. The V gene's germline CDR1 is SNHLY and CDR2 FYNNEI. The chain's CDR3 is CASRKGGSSYNEQFF. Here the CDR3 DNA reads TGTGCCAGCAGGAAGGGTGGAAGCTCCTACAATGAGCAGTTCTTC.

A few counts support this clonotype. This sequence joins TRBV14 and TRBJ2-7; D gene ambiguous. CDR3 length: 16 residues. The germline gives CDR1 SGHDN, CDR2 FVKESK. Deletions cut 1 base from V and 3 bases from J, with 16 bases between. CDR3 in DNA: TGTGCCAGCAGCCAAGGGTCTTACCGAGATATCTACGAGCAGTACTTC. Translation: CASSQGSYRDIYEQYF.

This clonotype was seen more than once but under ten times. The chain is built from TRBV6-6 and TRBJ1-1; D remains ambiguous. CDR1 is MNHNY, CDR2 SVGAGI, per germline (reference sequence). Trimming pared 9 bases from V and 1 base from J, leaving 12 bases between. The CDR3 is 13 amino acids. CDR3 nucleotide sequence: TGTGCCAGTCAACCTGAAAAGAACACTGAAGCTTTCTTT. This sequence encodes CASQPEKNTEAFF.

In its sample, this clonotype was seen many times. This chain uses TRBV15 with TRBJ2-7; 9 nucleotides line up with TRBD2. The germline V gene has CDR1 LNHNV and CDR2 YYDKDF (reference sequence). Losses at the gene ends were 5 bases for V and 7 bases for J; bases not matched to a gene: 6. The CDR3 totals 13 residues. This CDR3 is CATSGTSLGEQYF. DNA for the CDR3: TGTGCCACCAGCGGGACTAGCCTGGGGGAGCAGTACTTC. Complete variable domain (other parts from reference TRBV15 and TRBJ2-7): DAMVIQNPRYQVTQFGKPVTLSCSQTLNHNVMYWYQQKSSQAPKLLFHYYDKDFNNEADTPDNFQSRRPNTSFCFLDIRSPGLGDTAMYLCATSGTSLGEQYFGPGTRLTVT.

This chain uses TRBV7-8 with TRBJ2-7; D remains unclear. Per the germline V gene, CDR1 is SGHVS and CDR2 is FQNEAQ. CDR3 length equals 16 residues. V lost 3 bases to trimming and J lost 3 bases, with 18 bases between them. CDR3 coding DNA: TGTGCCAGCAGCTTTTTGGGCGGCGGAAAAGACTACGAGCAGTACTTC. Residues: CASSFLGGGKDYEQYF.

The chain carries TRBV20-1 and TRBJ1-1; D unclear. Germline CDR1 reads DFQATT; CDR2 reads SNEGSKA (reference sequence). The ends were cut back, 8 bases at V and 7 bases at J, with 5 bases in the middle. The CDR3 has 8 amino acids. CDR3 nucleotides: TGCAGTACAAGTGAAGCTTTCTTT. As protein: CSTSEAFF.

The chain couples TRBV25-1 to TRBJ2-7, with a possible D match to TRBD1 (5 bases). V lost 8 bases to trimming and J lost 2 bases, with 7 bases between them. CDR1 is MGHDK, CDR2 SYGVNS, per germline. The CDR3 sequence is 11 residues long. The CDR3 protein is CASGQPYEQYF. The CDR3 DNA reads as TGTGCCAGCGGACAACCCTACGAGCAGTACTTC.

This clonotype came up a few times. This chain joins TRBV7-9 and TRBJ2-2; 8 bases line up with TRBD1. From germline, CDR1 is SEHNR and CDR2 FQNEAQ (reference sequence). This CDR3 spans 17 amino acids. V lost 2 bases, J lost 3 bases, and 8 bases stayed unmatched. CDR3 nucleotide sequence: TGTGCCAGCAGCTTATTTGGGCAGGGGGCCGACACCGGGGAGCTGTTTTTT. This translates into CASSLFGQGADTGELFF.

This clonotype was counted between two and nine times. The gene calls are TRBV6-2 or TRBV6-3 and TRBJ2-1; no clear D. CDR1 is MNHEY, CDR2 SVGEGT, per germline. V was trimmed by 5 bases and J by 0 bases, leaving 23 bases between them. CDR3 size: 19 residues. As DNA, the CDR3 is TGTGCCAGCAGTCAAACGCCCCCCGGAGAGTTGGGCTCCTACAATGAGCAGTTCTTC. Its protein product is CASSQTPPGELGSYNEQFF.

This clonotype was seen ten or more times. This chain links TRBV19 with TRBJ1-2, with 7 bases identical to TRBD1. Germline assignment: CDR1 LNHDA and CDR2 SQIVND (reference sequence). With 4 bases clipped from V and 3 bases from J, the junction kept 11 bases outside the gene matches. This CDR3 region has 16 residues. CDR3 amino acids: CASSTGTALTYYGYTF. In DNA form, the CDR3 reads TGTGCCAGTAGTACCGGGACAGCACTTACATACTATGGCTACACCTTC.

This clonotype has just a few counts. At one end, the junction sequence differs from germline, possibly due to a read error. CDR3 nucleotide sequence: TGTGCCAGCAGGACCGGGACTACCTACCATGAGCAGTTCTTC. Translated: CASRTGTTYHEQFF. The V and J genes are TRBV12-3 or TRBV12-4 and TRBJ2-1; 7 positions agree with TRBD2. This CDR3 has 14 amino acids.

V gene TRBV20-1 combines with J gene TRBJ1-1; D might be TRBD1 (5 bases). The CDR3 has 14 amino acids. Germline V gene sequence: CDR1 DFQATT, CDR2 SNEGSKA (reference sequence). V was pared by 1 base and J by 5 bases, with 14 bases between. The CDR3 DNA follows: TGCAGTGCTAGAGCGGGGCAAGCGGGGACTGAAGCTTTCTTT. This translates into CSARAGQAGTEAFF.

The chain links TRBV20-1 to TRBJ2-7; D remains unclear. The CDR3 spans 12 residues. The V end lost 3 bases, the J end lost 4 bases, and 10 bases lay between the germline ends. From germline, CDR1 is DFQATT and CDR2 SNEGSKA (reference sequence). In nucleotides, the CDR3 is TGCAGTGCTAGGAGGTCCGGGTACGAGCAGTACTTC. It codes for CSARRSGYEQYF.

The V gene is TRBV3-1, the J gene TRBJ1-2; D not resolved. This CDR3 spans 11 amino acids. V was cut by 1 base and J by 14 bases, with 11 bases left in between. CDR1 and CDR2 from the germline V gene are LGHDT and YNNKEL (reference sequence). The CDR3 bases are TGTGCCAGCAGCCAAGGCGCGGCCCTAACCTTC. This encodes CASSQGAALTF.

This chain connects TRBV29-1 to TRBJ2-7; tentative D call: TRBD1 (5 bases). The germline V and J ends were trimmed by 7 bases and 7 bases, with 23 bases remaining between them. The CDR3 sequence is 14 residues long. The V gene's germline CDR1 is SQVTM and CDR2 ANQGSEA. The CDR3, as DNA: TGCAGCGCCACTCTGCAAAGGGGCCTCGTGGAGCAGTACTTC. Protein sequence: CSATLQRGLVEQYF.

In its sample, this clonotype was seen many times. The DNA for the CDR3 is TGTGCCAGCAGCCACCGGACTAGCGGGACCCACAATGAGCAGTTCTTC. It yields the protein CASSHRTSGTHNEQFF. J is TRBJ2-1 and V is TRBV12-3 or TRBV12-4, with 12 bases lining up with TRBD2. The CDR3 covers 16 residues. The trim removed 6 bases at V and 5 bases at J, leaving 8 bases unmatched.